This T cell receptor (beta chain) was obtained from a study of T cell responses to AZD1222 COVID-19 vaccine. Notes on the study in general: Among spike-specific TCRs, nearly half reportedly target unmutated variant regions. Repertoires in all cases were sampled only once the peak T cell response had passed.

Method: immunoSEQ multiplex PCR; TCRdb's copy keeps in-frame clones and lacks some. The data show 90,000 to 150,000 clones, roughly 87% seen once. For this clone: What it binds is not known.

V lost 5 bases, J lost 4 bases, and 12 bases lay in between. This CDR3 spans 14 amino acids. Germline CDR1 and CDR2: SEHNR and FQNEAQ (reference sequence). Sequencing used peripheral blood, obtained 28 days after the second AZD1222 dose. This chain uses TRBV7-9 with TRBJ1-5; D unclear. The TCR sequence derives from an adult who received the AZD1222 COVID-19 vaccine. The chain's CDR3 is CASSGSEGNQPQHF. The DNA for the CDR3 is TGTGCCAGCAGCGGCAGTGAAGGTAATCAGCCCCAGCATTTT. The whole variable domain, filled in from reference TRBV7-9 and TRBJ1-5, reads DTGVSQNPRHKITKRGQNVTFRCDPISEHNRLYWYRQTLGQGPEFLTYFQNEAQLEKSRLLSDRFSAERPKGSFSTLEIQRTEQGDSAMYLCASSGSEGNQPQHFGDGTRLSIL.